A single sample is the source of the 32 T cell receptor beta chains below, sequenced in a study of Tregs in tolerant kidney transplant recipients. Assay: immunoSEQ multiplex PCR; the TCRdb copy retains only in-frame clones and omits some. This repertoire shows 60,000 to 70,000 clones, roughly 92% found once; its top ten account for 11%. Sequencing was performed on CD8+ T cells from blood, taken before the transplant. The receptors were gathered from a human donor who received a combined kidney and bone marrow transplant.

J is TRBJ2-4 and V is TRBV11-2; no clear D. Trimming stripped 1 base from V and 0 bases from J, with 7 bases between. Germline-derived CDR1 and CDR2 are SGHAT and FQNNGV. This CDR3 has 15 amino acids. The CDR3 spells CASSLVQLAKNIQYF. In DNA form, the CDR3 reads TGTGCCAGCAGCTTAGTCCAACTAGCCAAAAACATTCAGTACTTC.

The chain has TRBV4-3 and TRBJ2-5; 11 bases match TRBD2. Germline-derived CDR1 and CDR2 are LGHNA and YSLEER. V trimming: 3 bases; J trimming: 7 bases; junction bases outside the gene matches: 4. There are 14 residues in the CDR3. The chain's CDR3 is CASSQTSGVGTQYF. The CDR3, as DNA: TGCGCCAGCAGCCAGACTAGCGGGGTAGGGACCCAGTACTTC.

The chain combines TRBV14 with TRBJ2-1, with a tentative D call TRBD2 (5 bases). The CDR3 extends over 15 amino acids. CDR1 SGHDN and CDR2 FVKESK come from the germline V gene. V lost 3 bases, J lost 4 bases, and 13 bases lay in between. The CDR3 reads CASSQDWVPYNEQFF. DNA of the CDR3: TGTGCCAGCAGCCAGGACTGGGTACCGTACAATGAGCAGTTCTTC.

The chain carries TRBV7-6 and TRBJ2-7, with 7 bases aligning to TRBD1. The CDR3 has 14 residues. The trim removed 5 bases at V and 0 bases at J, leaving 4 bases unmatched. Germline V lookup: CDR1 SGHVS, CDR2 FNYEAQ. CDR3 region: CASSLTGASYEQYF. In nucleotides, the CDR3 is TGTGCCAGCAGCCTCACAGGGGCCTCCTACGAGCAGTACTTC.

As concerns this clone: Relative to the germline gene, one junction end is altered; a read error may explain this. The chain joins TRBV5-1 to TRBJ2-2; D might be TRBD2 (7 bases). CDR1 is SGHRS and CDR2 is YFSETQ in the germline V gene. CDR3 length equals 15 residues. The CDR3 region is CVSSAWGGRSGELFF. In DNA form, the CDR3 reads TGCGTCAGCAGCGCGTGGGGGGGGCGATCCGGGGAGCTGTTTTTT.

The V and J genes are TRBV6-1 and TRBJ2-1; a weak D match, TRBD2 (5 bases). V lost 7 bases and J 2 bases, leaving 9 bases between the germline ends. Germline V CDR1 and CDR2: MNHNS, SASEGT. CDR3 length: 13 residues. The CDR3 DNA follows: TGTGCCAGCAAACTAGTCACCTACAATGAGCAGTTCTTC. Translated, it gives CASKLVTYNEQFF.

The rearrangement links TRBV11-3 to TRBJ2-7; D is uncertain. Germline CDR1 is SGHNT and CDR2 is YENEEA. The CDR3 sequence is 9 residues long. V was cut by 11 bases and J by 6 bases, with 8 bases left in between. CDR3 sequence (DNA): TGTGCCGCAGGTAGCGAGCAGTACTTC. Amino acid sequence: CAAGSEQYF. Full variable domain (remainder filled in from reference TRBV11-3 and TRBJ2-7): EAGVVQSPRYKIIEKKQPVAFWCNPISGHNTLYWYLQNLGQGPELLIRYENEEAVDDSQLPKDRFSAERLKGVDSTLKIQPAELGDSAVYLCAAGSEQYFGPGTRLTVT.

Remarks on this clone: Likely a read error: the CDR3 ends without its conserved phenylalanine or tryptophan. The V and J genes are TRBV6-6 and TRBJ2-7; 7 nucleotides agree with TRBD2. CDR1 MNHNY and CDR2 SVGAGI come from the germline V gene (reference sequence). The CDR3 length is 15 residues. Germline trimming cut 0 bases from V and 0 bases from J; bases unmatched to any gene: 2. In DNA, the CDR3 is TGTGCCAGCAGTTACTCCCAGCGGGGCTCCTACGAGCAGTACCTC. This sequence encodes CASSYSQRGSYEQYL.

Here the CDR3 DNA reads TGCGCCAGCAGCCCCTATAGCGGGGGGTTCTACGAGCAGTACTTC. This translates into CASSPYSGGFYEQYF. The chain recombines TRBV4-3 with TRBJ2-7; 10 bases fit TRBD2. The CDR3 has 15 amino acids. The germline V gene has CDR1 LGHNA and CDR2 YSLEER. Trimming removed 4 bases from V and 3 bases from J; junction bases left unmatched: 6.

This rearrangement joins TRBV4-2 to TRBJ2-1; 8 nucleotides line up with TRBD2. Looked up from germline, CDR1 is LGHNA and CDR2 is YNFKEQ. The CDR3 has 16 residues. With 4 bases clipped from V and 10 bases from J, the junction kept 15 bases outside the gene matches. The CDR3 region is CASSLVRAGASYEQFF. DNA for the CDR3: TGTGCCAGCAGCCTTGTCAGAGCGGGGGCCTCTTACGAGCAGTTCTTC.

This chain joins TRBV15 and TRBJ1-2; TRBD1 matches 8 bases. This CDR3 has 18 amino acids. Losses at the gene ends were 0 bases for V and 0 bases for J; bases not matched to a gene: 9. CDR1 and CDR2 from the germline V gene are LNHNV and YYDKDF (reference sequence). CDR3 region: CATSRDPGTGRANYGYTF. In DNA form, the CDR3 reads TGTGCCACCAGCAGAGATCCGGGGACAGGAAGAGCTAACTATGGCTACACCTTC. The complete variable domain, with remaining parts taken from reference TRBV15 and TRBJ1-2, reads DAMVIQNPRYQVTQFGKPVTLSCSQTLNHNVMYWYQQKSSQAPKLLFHYYDKDFNNEADTPDNFQSRRPNTSFCFLDIRSPGLGDTAMYLCATSRDPGTGRANYGYTFGSGTRLTVV.

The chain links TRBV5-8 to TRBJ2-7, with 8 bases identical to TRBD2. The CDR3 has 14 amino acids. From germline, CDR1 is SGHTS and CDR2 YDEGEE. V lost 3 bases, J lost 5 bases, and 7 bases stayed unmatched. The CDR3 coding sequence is TGTGCCAGCAGCTACGGGACGGGAGGGGACGAGCAGTACTTC. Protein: CASSYGTGGDEQYF. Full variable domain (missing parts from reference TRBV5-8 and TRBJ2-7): EAGVTQSPTHLIKTRGQQATLRCSPISGHTSVYWYQQALGLGLQFLLWYDEGEERNRGNFPPRFSGRQFPNYSSELNVNALELEDSALYLCASSYGTGGDEQYFGPGTRLTVT.

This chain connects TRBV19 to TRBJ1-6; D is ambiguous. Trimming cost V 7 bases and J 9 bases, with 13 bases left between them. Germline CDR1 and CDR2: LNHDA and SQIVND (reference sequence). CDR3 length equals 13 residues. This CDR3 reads CASIAGSGSPLHF. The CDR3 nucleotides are TGTGCCAGTATAGCTGGGTCCGGTTCACCCCTCCACTTT.

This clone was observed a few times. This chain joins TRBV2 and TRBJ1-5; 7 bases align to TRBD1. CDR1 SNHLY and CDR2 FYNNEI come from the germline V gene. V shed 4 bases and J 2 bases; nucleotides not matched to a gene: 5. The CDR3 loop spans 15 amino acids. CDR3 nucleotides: TGTGCCAGCAGTGCGACAGGGACCCGCAATCAGCCCCAGCATTTT. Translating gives CASSATGTRNQPQHF.

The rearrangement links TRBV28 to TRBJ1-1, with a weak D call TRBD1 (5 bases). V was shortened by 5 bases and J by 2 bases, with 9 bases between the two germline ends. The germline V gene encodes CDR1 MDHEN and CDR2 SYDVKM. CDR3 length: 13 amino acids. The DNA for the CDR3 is TGTGCCAGCAGTCCCCAGGGCAACACTGAAGCTTTCTTT. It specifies CASSPQGNTEAFF.

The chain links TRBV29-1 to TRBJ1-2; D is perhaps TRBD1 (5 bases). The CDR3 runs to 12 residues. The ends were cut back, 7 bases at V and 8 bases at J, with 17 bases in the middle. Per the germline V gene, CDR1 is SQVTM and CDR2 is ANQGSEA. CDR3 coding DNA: TGCAGCGCCCCCAGCGGGTCAGGGGGCTACACCTTC. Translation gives CSAPSGSGGYTF.

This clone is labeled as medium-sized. The CDR3, as DNA: TGCGCCAGCAGCTTGGGTATGTCCGGGGAGCTGTTTTTT. Residues: CASSLGMSGELFF. V is TRBV5-1 and J is TRBJ2-2; no clear D. The CDR3 runs 13 residues. V was shortened by 0 bases and J by 6 bases, with 6 bases between the two germline ends. Germline-derived CDR1 and CDR2 are SGHRS and YFSETQ.

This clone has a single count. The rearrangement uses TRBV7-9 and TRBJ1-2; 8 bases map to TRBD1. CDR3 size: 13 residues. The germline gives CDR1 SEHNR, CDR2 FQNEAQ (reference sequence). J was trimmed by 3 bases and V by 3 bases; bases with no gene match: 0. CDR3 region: CASSLTGDYGYTF. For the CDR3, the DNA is TGTGCCAGCAGCTTGACAGGGGACTATGGCTACACCTTC.

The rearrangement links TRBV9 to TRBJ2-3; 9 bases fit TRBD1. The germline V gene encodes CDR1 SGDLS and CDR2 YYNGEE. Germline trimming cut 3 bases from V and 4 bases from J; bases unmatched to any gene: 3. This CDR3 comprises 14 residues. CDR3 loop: CASSGTGGPDTQYF. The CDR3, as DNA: TGTGCCAGCAGCGGAACAGGGGGCCCAGATACGCAGTATTTT. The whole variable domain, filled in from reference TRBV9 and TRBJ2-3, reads DSGVTQTPKHLITATGQRVTLRCSPRSGDLSVYWYQQSLDQGLQFLIQYYNGEERAKGNILERFSAQQFPDLHSELNLSSLELGDSALYFCASSGTGGPDTQYFGPGTRLTVL.

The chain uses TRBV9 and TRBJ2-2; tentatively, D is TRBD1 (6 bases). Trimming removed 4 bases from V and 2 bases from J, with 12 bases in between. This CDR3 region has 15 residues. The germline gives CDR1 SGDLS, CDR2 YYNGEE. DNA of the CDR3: TGTGCCAGCAGCCCCTGGGACACCAACACCGGGGAGCTGTTTTTT. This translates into CASSPWDTNTGELFF. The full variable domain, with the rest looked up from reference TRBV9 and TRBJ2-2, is DSGVTQTPKHLITATGQRVTLRCSPRSGDLSVYWYQQSLDQGLQFLIQYYNGEERAKGNILERFSAQQFPDLHSELNLSSLELGDSALYFCASSPWDTNTGELFFGEGSRLTVL.

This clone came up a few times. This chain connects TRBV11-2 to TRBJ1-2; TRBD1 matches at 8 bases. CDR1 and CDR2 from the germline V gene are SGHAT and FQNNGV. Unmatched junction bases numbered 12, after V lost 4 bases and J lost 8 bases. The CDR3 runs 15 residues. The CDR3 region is CASSSHRGLQYGYTF. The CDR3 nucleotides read TGTGCCAGCAGCTCTCACAGGGGGTTGCAGTACGGCTACACCTTC.

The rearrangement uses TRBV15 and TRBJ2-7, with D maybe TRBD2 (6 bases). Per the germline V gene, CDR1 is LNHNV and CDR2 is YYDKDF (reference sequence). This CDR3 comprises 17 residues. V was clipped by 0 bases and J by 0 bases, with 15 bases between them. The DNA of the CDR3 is TGTGCCACCAGCAGAGATATGATCGGGAGCCTCTCCTACGAGCAGTACTTC. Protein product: CATSRDMIGSLSYEQYF. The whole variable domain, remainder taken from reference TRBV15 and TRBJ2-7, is DAMVIQNPRYQVTQFGKPVTLSCSQTLNHNVMYWYQQKSSQAPKLLFHYYDKDFNNEADTPDNFQSRRPNTSFCFLDIRSPGLGDTAMYLCATSRDMIGSLSYEQYFGPGTRLTVT.

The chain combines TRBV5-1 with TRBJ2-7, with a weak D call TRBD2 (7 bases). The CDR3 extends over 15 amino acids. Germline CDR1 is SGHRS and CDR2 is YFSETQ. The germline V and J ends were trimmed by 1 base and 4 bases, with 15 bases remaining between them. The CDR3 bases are TGCGCCAGCAGCTTGTCCGAAGGGGGGGGGTACGAGCAGTACTTC. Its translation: CASSLSEGGGYEQYF.

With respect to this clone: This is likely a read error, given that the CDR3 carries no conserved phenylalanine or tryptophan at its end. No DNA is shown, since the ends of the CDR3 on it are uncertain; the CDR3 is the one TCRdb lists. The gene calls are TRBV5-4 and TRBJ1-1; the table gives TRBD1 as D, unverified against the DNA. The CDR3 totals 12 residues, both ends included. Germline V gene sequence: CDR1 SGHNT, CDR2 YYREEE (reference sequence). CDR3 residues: CASSSGEKVASI.

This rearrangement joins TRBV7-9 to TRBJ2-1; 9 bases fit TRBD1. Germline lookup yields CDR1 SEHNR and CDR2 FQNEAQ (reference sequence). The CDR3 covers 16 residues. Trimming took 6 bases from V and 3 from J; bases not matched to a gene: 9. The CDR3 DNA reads TGTGCCAGCAGTCTAAAACAGGGGGCGGACTACAATGAGCAGTTCTTC. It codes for CASSLKQGADYNEQFF.

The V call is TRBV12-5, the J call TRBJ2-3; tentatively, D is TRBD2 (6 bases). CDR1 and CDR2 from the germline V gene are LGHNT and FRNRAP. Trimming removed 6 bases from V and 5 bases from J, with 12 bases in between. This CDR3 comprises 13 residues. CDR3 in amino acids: CASGHGEVDTQYF. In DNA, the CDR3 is TGTGCTAGTGGACACGGGGAGGTAGATACGCAGTATTTT.

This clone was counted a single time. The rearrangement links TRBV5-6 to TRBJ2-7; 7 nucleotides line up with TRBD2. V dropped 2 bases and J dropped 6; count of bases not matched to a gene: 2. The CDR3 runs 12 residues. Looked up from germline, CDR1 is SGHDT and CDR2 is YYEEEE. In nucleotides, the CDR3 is TGTGCCAGCAGCTTAGGCGGGAGCGAGCAGTACTTC. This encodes CASSLGGSEQYF.

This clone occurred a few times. This chain's CDR3 is CASSLSGNFYEQYF. CDR3 DNA: TGTGCCAGCAGCTTGTCCGGGAATTTCTACGAGCAGTACTTC. The chain has TRBV5-4 and TRBJ2-7; D is possibly TRBD2 (5 bases). This CDR3 is built from 14 residues. Between the trimmed V and J ends, which lost 1 base and 3 bases, there was a span of 11 bases. CDR1 and CDR2 (germline): SGHNT, YYREEE (reference sequence). Complete variable domain (other parts from reference TRBV5-4 and TRBJ2-7): ETGVTQSPTHLIKTRGQQVTLRCSSQSGHNTVSWYQQALGQGPQFIFQYYREEENGRGNFPPRFSGLQFPNYSSELNVNALELDDSALYLCASSLSGNFYEQYFGPGTRLTVT.

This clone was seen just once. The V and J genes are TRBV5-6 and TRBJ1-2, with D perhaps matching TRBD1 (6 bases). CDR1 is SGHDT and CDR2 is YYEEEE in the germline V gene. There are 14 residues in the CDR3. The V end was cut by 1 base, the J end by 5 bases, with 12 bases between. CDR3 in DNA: TGTGCCAGCAGCTTGACAGGGTTGGGTTATGGCTACACCTTC. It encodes CASSLTGLGYGYTF.

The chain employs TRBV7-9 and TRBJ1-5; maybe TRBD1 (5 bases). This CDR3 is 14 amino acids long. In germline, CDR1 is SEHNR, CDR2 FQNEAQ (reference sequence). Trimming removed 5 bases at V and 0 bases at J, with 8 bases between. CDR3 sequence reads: CASSAGYSNQPQHF. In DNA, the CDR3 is TGTGCCAGCAGCGCAGGGTATAGCAATCAGCCCCAGCATTTT.

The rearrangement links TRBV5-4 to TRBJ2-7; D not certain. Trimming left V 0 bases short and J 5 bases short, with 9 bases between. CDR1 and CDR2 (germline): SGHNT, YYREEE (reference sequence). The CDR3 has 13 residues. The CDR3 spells CASSLVPRDEQYF. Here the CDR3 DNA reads TGTGCCAGCAGCTTGGTCCCCCGGGACGAGCAGTACTTC.

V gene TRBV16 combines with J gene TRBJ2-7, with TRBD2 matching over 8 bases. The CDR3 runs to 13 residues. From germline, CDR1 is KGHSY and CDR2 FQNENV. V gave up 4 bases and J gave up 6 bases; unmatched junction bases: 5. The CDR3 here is CASSRVAGPEQYF. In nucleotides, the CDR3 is TGTGCCAGCAGCCGGGTAGCGGGACCCGAGCAGTACTTC.